Reported below is one T cell receptor beta chain. The antigen remains unidentified. This entry is derived from a study of graft-versus-host responses after intestinal transplantation. As for the study in general: Following induction with anti-thymocyte globulin, all recipients were given tacrolimus and steroids for roughly three years.

With 6 bases clipped from V and 4 bases from J, the junction kept 12 bases outside the gene matches. Germline V lookup: CDR1 SSHAT, CDR2 FNYEAQ (reference sequence). This CDR3 region has 16 residues. This table comes from immunoSEQ multiplex PCR, and its TCRdb copy is limited to in-frame clones, with some not included. The sample includes some 38,000 clones, over 90% of them seen just once. The study's findings and limits: Circulating GvH clones peaking coincided with falling HvG clones soon after transplant.

Specimen: unstimulated CD8+ T cells sorted from spleen or lymph node cells, collected before transplant. The origin of this receptor is a human donor who was the organ donor for an intestinal transplant. J is TRBJ2-5 and V is TRBV7-7; 9 bases align to TRBD1. This CDR3 is CASSSYLRTGAETQYF. In nucleotides, the CDR3 is TGTGCCAGCAGTTCGTATCTTAGGACAGGGGCAGAGACCCAGTACTTC.